A single sample gave rise to the 26 T cell receptor beta chains below, sequenced in a study of graft-versus-host responses after intestinal transplantation. The antigens these receptors bind are not known. TCRdb keeps only in-frame clones here, not all; method: immunoSEQ multiplex PCR. The data hold tens of thousands of clones, with under 90% observed a single time. The material sequenced was unstimulated CD4+ T cells sorted from spleen or lymph node cells, taken before intestinal transplant. These receptor sequences come from a human donor who received an intestinal transplant.

The rearrangement uses TRBV18 and TRBJ1-2; 7 positions match TRBD1. The germline V gene has CDR1 KGHSH and CDR2 LQKENI. The CDR3 totals 13 residues. Trimming cost V 4 bases and J 6 bases; bases outside gene matches: 5. The CDR3 DNA reads TGTGCCAGCTCACAGGGGGCGTATGATGGCTACACCTTC. Protein: CASSQGAYDGYTF.

The chain employs TRBV21-1 and TRBJ2-5; the table's TRBD1 call for D was not verified on the DNA. TRBV21-1 is noted as a pseudogene. The CDR3 is 14 amino acids. The CDR3: CASSTPGQGETQYF. The CDR3 bases are TGTGCCAGCAGCACCCCAGGGCAGGGGGAGACCCAGTACTTC.

The chain joins TRBV27 to TRBJ1-1, with TRBD1 matching 7 bases. CDR1 is MNHEY and CDR2 is SMNVEV in the germline V gene (reference sequence). The CDR3 consists of 15 residues. Trimming took 4 bases from V and 11 from J; bases not matched to a gene: 16. CDR3 loop: CASSSSGTDFSGAFF. In nucleotides, the CDR3 is TGTGCCAGCAGTTCATCCGGGACAGATTTTTCTGGGGCTTTCTTT.

This clone was recorded once. This chain links TRBV7-3 with TRBJ2-5, with TRBD2 identical over 9 bases. The J segment lost 4 bases and the V segment lost 6 bases, leaving 9 bases of the junction unmatched. The CDR3 has 15 residues. The germline V gene encodes CDR1 SGHTA and CDR2 FQGTGA. In nucleotides, the CDR3 is TGTGCCAGCAGTCCGGGCGGGGGGGCTGGAGAGACCCAGTACTTC. Amino acids: CASSPGGGAGETQYF.

V is TRBV5-6 and J is TRBJ1-1, with D maybe TRBD1 (5 bases). The V end lost 2 bases, the J end lost 2 bases, and 10 bases lay between the germline ends. Germline V lookup: CDR1 SGHDT, CDR2 YYEEEE. This CDR3 has 14 residues. CDR3 region: CASSLATVNTEAFF. CDR3 nucleotides: TGTGCCAGCAGCTTAGCGACAGTAAACACTGAAGCTTTCTTT.

The chain links TRBV14 to TRBJ1-5; D is unresolved. Germline lookup yields CDR1 SGHDN and CDR2 FVKESK. The V gene lost 1 base and the J gene lost 7 bases, with 8 bases spanning the gap. The CDR3 is 13 residues long. The CDR3 reads CASSQGASQPQHF. CDR3 DNA sequence: TGTGCCAGCAGCCAAGGGGCCTCGCAGCCCCAGCATTTT.

V and J are TRBV7-2 and TRBJ1-4; 10 positions agree with TRBD1. Per germline, CDR1 SGHTA and CDR2 FQGNSA. J lost 8 bases, V lost 5 bases, and 11 bases had no gene match. CDR3 size: 16 residues. CDR3 sequence: CASSPVRQGASEKLFF. For the CDR3, the DNA is TGTGCCAGCAGCCCCGTCCGACAGGGGGCGTCGGAAAAACTGTTTTTT.

V and J are TRBV7-8 and TRBJ2-5; 13 bases are shared with TRBD2. V was clipped by 5 bases and J by 5 bases; unmatched bases: 11. Germline CDR1 SGHVS, CDR2 FQNEAQ. The CDR3 sequence is 17 residues long. For the CDR3, the DNA is TGTGCCAGCAGCGCCCGGTCTGGACTAGCGGGGGAGGAGACCCAGTACTTC. Protein product: CASSARSGLAGEETQYF.

The chain has TRBV5-1 and TRBJ2-7, with a weak D call TRBD2 (8 bases). Germline loops: CDR1 SGHRS, CDR2 YFSETQ. The CDR3 is made up of 15 amino acids. Trimming stripped 9 bases from V and 3 bases from J, with 22 bases between. The CDR3 protein is CATKKGAGGYYEQYF. CDR3 sequence (DNA): TGCGCCACCAAAAAGGGGGCGGGGGGCTACTACGAGCAGTACTTC.

This clone was seen a single time. The chain uses TRBV5-1 and TRBJ2-1, with D possibly TRBD2 on 6 matching bases. This CDR3 is built from 12 residues. Trimming left V 4 bases short and J 6 bases short, with 8 bases between. Germline V gene lookup returns CDR1 SGHRS and CDR2 YFSETQ. The CDR3 loop reads CASSRDSNEQFF. The CDR3 DNA reads as TGCGCCAGCAGCCGGGACTCCAATGAGCAGTTCTTC.

The chain recombines TRBV19 with TRBJ2-2; maybe TRBD1 (6 bases). Trimming pared 9 bases from V and 1 base from J, leaving 9 bases between. Per germline, CDR1 LNHDA and CDR2 SQIVND (reference sequence). The CDR3 contains 13 residues. This CDR3 reads CASDRQNTGELFF. In DNA, the CDR3 is TGTGCCAGCGACAGGCAGAACACCGGGGAGCTGTTTTTT.

The chain links TRBV6-4 to TRBJ1-2; no reliable D call. The CDR3 runs to 13 residues. With 6 bases removed from V and 8 bases from J, the gap between germline ends came to 16 bases. Germline CDR1 is MRHNA and CDR2 is SNTAGT. The CDR3 bases are TGTGCCAGCAGCCCTTCGGGTATGAGGGGCTACACCTTC. Protein: CASSPSGMRGYTF.

The chain is built from TRBV6-4 and TRBJ1-5; the D is unclear. Trimming took off 11 bases at V and 2 bases at J, with 13 bases between the two ends. CDR3 length: 13 amino acids. Looked up from germline, CDR1 is MRHNA and CDR2 is SNTAGT. CDR3 amino acids: CAPCAFCNQPQHF. Written as DNA, the CDR3 is TGTGCCCCATGCGCCTTTTGCAATCAGCCCCAGCATTTT.

In this sample, this clone turned up once. The CDR3 DNA sequence: TGCGCCAGCAGTGAGGAAACCGGGACAGGGGGCTTTAAGGACATTCAGTACTTC. Amino acids: CASSEETGTGGFKDIQYF. V usage is TRBV10-1 and J usage is TRBJ2-4, with 12 bases fitting TRBD1. V lost 2 bases, J lost 8 bases, and 13 bases stayed unmatched. The CDR3 is made up of 18 amino acids. Germline V lookup: CDR1 WNHNN, CDR2 SYGVQD (reference sequence).

The V call is TRBV9, the J call TRBJ1-3; possible D gene TRBD1, 6 bases. V was pared by 0 bases and J by 0 bases, with 16 bases between. The CDR3 consists of 18 residues. Germline loops: CDR1 SGDLS, CDR2 YYNGEE. CDR3 residues: CASSVDQGTPSSGNTIYF. In DNA, the CDR3 is TGTGCCAGCAGCGTAGATCAGGGGACCCCCTCCTCTGGAAACACCATATATTTT.

This clone was detected a few times. V is TRBV10-3 and J is TRBJ1-5; no clear D gene. CDR1 and CDR2 (germline): ENHRY, SYGVKD. The CDR3 is made up of 14 amino acids. Trimming removed 0 bases from V and 7 bases from J, with 10 bases in between. CDR3 coding DNA: TGTGCCATCAGTGAGTCGCACACCACACAGCCCCAGCATTTT. Translated: CAISESHTTQPQHF.

This clone was picked up a small number of times. The V call is TRBV10-2, the J call TRBJ2-7, with TRBD1 as a possible D gene (5 bases). CDR1 WSHSY and CDR2 SAAADI come from the germline V gene. The CDR3 length is 14 residues. V was shortened by 9 bases and J by 4 bases, with 19 bases between the two germline ends. This CDR3 is CASRGMKDNYEQYF. CDR3 nucleotides: TGCGCCAGTAGGGGCATGAAGGATAATTACGAGCAGTACTTC.

The chain employs TRBV5-1 and TRBJ1-6; D is perhaps TRBD1 (5 bases). Trimming removed 0 bases from V and 6 bases from J, with 13 bases in between. CDR1 SGHRS and CDR2 YFSETQ come from the germline V gene. This CDR3 has 16 amino acids. The CDR3 loop reads CASSLVTASLNSPLHF. The CDR3 coding sequence is TGCGCCAGCAGCTTGGTGACAGCCAGTCTTAATTCACCCCTCCACTTT.

This clone appeared a few times. The chain is built from TRBV2 and TRBJ1-6, with TRBD1 matching over 7 bases. Per germline, CDR1 SNHLY and CDR2 FYNNEI. Losses at the gene ends were 7 bases for V and 7 bases for J; bases not matched to a gene: 16. CDR3 size: 17 residues. CDR3 nucleotide sequence: TGTGCCAGCACCCGAACCCCGGGACAGACACCAAATTCACCCCTCCACTTT. Translated: CASTRTPGQTPNSPLHF. The whole variable domain, remainder taken from reference TRBV2 and TRBJ1-6, is EPEVTQTPSHQVTQMGQEVILRCVPISNHLYFYWYRQILGQKVEFLVSFYNNEISEKSEIFDDQFSVERPDGSNFTLKIRSTKLEDSAMYFCASTRTPGQTPNSPLHFGNGTRLTVT.

The V call is TRBV2, the J call TRBJ1-6; tentative D call: TRBD1 (6 bases). The V end was cut by 8 bases, the J end by 5 bases, with 7 bases between. Germline V gene lookup returns CDR1 SNHLY and CDR2 FYNNEI. This CDR3 region has 12 residues. CDR3 loop: CASRTDNSPLHF. As DNA, the CDR3 is TGTGCCAGCCGGACAGATAATTCACCCCTCCACTTT.

V and J are TRBV6-5 and TRBJ1-2, with D maybe TRBD1 (6 bases). CDR1 is MNHEY, CDR2 SVGAGI, per germline. This CDR3 region has 15 residues. Trimming removed 5 bases at V and 4 bases at J, with 17 bases between. In nucleotides, the CDR3 is TGTGCCAGCAGTACGAAGATGGGGGGGGCCTATGGCTACACCTTC. Translating it yields CASSTKMGGAYGYTF.

The genes are TRBV7-8 and TRBJ1-1, with TRBD1 matching 7 bases. Germline values: CDR1 SGHVS, CDR2 FQNEAQ. The CDR3 is 12 amino acids. J gave up 11 bases and V 3 bases, and 6 bases lay outside the gene matches. The CDR3 nucleotides are TGTGCCAGCAGCTTCCGGGACAGTTTGGCTTTCTTT. Protein sequence: CASSFRDSLAFF.

This chain links TRBV6-5 with TRBJ2-1; D unclear. The CDR3 has 13 amino acids. Trimming pared 7 bases from V and 2 bases from J, leaving 9 bases between. The germline gives CDR1 MNHEY, CDR2 SVGAGI. DNA for the CDR3: TGTGCCAGCACGCAGTACCCCTACAATGAGCAGTTCTTC. Protein: CASTQYPYNEQFF.

This clone has a handful of counts. The chain has TRBV5-6 and TRBJ1-5; D is unclear. V lost 1 base and J 4 bases, leaving 6 bases between the germline ends. Per germline, CDR1 SGHDT and CDR2 YYEEEE. This CDR3 is built from 13 residues. Here the CDR3 DNA reads TGTGCCAGCAGCTTGTACGGGAATCAGCCCCAGCATTTT. Residues: CASSLYGNQPQHF.

The J gene is TRBJ1-2, the V gene TRBV15; possible D gene TRBD1, 6 bases. The germline CDR1 and CDR2 sequences are LNHNV and YYDKDF (reference sequence). The CDR3 is 15 residues long. The V gene lost 5 bases and the J gene lost 3 bases, with 16 bases spanning the gap. The CDR3 DNA reads TGTGCCACCAGCCCCCGGGGGAGGGGGGACTATGGCTACACCTTC. Translation: CATSPRGRGDYGYTF.

The chain joins TRBV6-1 to TRBJ2-1; 10 positions match TRBD1. With V trimmed by 0 bases and J by 4 bases, 3 bases remained unmatched. Germline V lookup: CDR1 MNHNS, CDR2 SASEGT. The CDR3 is 16 residues long. Written as DNA, the CDR3 is TGTGCCAGCAGTGAAGCGGGGGACAGGGGATACAATGAGCAGTTCTTC. The encoded protein is CASSEAGDRGYNEQFF.